This T cell receptor beta chain was profiled in a study of blood T cell repertoires in COVID-19. Turning to the study itself: Sources were T cells, B-cell-depleted T cells, or PBMCs; the material itself was cDNA or gDNA.

The authors' processing: Nucleated cell number was recorded as an estimate derived from reference gene primer amplification. TCRdb's copy holds only in-frame clones and misses some; the assay was immunoSEQ multiplex PCR. Clone size and the V and J calls come from that table; the DNA yielded D and trimming. The sample gives approximately 170,000 clones, roughly 80% of which show up once; approximately 3% is in the top ten. Germline CDR1 is MNHEY and CDR2 is SMNVEV (reference sequence). The ends were cut back, 4 bases at V and 4 bases at J, with 13 bases in the middle. The CDR3 length is 14 residues. This clonotype was obtained from a woman aged 25 to 39 who had recovered from COVID-19. The chain carries TRBV27 and TRBJ1-2; unclear D gene. Sequencing input: PBMCs or T cells enriched from blood (not recorded which). CDR3 residues: CASSSVDGVYGYTF. The DNA of the CDR3 is TGTGCCAGCAGTTCCGTGGACGGGGTCTATGGCTACACCTTC.